The T cell receptor beta chain under discussion was sequenced for a study of T cells in Graves' hyperthyroidism and ophthalmopathy. Overall study: Peripheral blood was collected at initial diagnosis, before any treatment.

This CDR3 is built from 12 residues. Germline V gene lookup returns CDR1 DFQATT and CDR2 SNEGSKA (reference sequence). V gave up 3 bases and J gave up 6 bases; unmatched junction bases: 4. Stable Graves' hyperthyroidism meant no ophthalmopathy progression within 18 months. Under 12 ml fresh peripheral blood yielded the PBMCs. Authors of the study amplified TCR beta CDR3 regions from RNA transcripts. The HTBI primer set drove a first-round RT-PCR of the TCR CDR3. TCRdb re-analysed the multiplex PCR reads in MiXCR, keeping a single row per CDR3 protein. The sample carries 500,000 to 700,000 distinct CDR3 sequences, 15% to 20% recorded once.

The rearrangement links TRBV20-1 to TRBJ1-2; the match to TRBD1 covers 7 bases. The receptor was derived from a young woman with Graves' hyperthyroidism. Sequenced: blood. CDR3 protein: CSASIRGNGYTF. As DNA, the CDR3 is TGCAGTGCTAGCATCAGGGGGAATGGCTACACCTTC.